This TCR beta chain was documented in a study of blood T cell repertoires in COVID-19. Study context: Material from acute and convalescent COVID-19 was sourced from the United States, Italy and Spain. The analysed material was cDNA or gDNA that came from T cells, B-cell-depleted T cells, or PBMCs.

Here immunoSEQ multiplex PCR was the method, and the copy in TCRdb shows in-frame clones only, minus some. The table has 88,000 or so clones, 86% seen once; the top ten hold about 7.7%. Germline assignment: CDR1 SGHRS and CDR2 YFSETQ. V lost 3 bases to trimming and J lost 3 bases, with 14 bases between them. This CDR3 region has 15 residues. The chain combines TRBV5-1 with TRBJ2-3; D is unclear. This TCR derives from a man in his sixties with acute or convalescent COVID-19. Sequencing input: peripheral blood. The DNA of the CDR3 is TGCGCCAGCAGCTCGTGGCTAGTGGGTACAGATACGCAGTATTTT. Protein product: CASSSWLVGTDTQYF.